Presented here are 19 T cell receptor beta chains from one specimen sequenced in a study of neurological immune-mediated disorders. TCRdb itself ran the 5' RACE reads through MiXCR, one entry per CDR3 protein. The data hold 50,000 to 60,000 distinct CDR3 sequences, with roughly 15% observed a single time. Sample: PBMCs. These receptors were collected from a man aged 55 to 69 in good health.

This clonotype was detected many times. The chain joins TRBV7-2 to TRBJ2-4, with 10 bases matching TRBD2. Germline V lookup: CDR1 SGHTA, CDR2 FQGNSA. CDR3 length equals 16 residues. The V and J ends lost 5 bases and 5 bases, in that order; junction bases with no gene match: 9. The CDR3: CASSTLAGAGENIQYF. Written as DNA, the CDR3 is TGTGCCAGCAGCACCCTAGCGGGAGCTGGAGAAAACATTCAGTACTTC.

This clonotype was counted many times. The DNA for the CDR3 is TGTGCCAGCAGCAATCCTAGCGGGAGAGGTGAAGAGACCCAGTACTTC. Translated, it gives CASSNPSGRGEETQYF. The chain recombines TRBV3-1 with TRBJ2-5, with 10 bases that match TRBD2. With V trimmed by 5 bases and J by 3 bases, 9 bases remained unmatched. The CDR3 spans 16 residues. Germline CDR1 LGHDT, CDR2 YNNKEL (reference sequence).

Details on this clonotype: The junction and the germline gene differ at one end; a read error may be behind it. The CDR3: CASILPGSSSYNDQFF. Here the CDR3 DNA reads TGTGCCAGCATCTTGCCGGGTTCCAGCTCCTACAATGATCAGTTCTTC. The rearrangement uses TRBV5-5 and TRBJ2-1; unclear D gene. The CDR3 is made up of 16 amino acids. Germline lookup yields CDR1 SGHKS and CDR2 YYEKEE (reference sequence).

The rearrangement links TRBV7-8 to TRBJ2-1; possibly TRBD2 for D (5 bases). The CDR3 runs to 15 residues. Trimming left V 2 bases short and J 4 bases short, with 12 bases between. CDR1 is SGHVS and CDR2 is FQNEAQ in the germline V gene. The CDR3 coding sequence is TGTGCCAGCAGCTTAACGCGGGCCGTATACAATGAGCAGTTCTTC. Amino acid sequence: CASSLTRAVYNEQFF. The whole variable domain, remainder taken from reference TRBV7-8 and TRBJ2-1, is GAGVSQSPRYKVAKRGQDVALRCDPISGHVSLFWYQQALGQGPEFLTYFQNEAQLDKSGLPSDRFFAERPEGSVSTLKIQRTQQEDSAVYLCASSLTRAVYNEQFFGPGTRLTVL.

This clonotype appeared many times. The chain recombines TRBV5-6 with TRBJ1-2, with 10 bases aligning to TRBD1. V was pared by 2 bases and J by 2 bases, with 3 bases of the junction left unmatched. CDR1 is SGHDT, CDR2 YYEEEE, per germline. CDR3 length equals 15 residues. In DNA, the CDR3 is TGTGCCAGCAGCTTTAAGGGACAGGGGAACTATGGCTACACCTTC. Translation gives CASSFKGQGNYGYTF.

This clonotype has at least ten counts. This sequence joins TRBV12-3 or TRBV12-4 and TRBJ2-2, with a tentative D call TRBD1 (5 bases). This CDR3 region has 13 residues. Trimming removed 3 bases from V and 6 bases from J, with 8 bases in between. CDR3 DNA sequence: TGTGCCAGCAGTTTTGCAGGGCCCGGGGAGCTGTTTTTT. Amino acid sequence: CASSFAGPGELFF.

This clonotype was observed at least ten times. The chain uses TRBV18 and TRBJ2-7, with D unresolved. CDR1 is KGHSH and CDR2 is LQKENI in the germline V gene. This CDR3 comprises 11 residues. Trimming removed 3 bases from V and 5 bases from J, with 5 bases in between. CDR3 residues: CASSPGHEQYF. DNA for the CDR3: TGTGCCAGCTCACCTGGCCACGAGCAGTACTTC.

In regard to this clonotype: A junction boundary mismatches the germline segment, possibly from a read error. V is TRBV20-1 and J is TRBJ2-3, with TRBD2 matching over 8 bases. Germline V CDR1 and CDR2: DFQATT, SNEGSKA (reference sequence). The length of the CDR3 is 13 residues. CDR3 loop: CSALSGSTDTRYF. DNA for the CDR3: TGCAGTGCCCTAAGCGGGAGCACAGATACGCGGTATTTT.

This clonotype was recorded at least ten times. The V gene is TRBV7-2, the J gene TRBJ2-1, with D perhaps matching TRBD2 (6 bases). Between the trimmed V and J ends, which lost 10 bases and 0 bases, there was a span of 19 bases. This CDR3 comprises 16 residues. The germline CDR1 and CDR2 sequences are SGHTA and FQGNSA. For the CDR3, the DNA is TGTGCCACCTACCCTTCCGGGACTCTCTCCTACAATGAGCAGTTCTTC. This sequence encodes CATYPSGTLSYNEQFF.

This clonotype has at least ten counts. V is TRBV12-3 or TRBV12-4 and J is TRBJ1-1, with D uncertain. Trimming stripped 6 bases from V and 0 bases from J, with 8 bases between. The CDR3 consists of 13 residues. CDR3: CASSRAMNTEAFF. The CDR3 DNA reads as TGTGCCAGCAGCCGGGCGATGAACACTGAAGCTTTCTTT.

Ten or more counts support this clonotype. DNA for the CDR3: TGCAGCGTTTGGGGGCCGGGCACTGAAGCTTTCTTT. Its translation: CSVWGPGTEAFF. The J gene is TRBJ1-1, the V gene TRBV29-1, with a weak D call TRBD1 (6 bases). V was cut by 5 bases and J by 4 bases, with 11 bases left in between. CDR3 length: 12 amino acids. CDR1 is SQVTM and CDR2 is ANQGSEA in the germline V gene.

This clonotype was counted at least ten times. The chain recombines TRBV14 with TRBJ2-2, with 7 bases fitting TRBD2. This CDR3 has 14 amino acids. CDR1 and CDR2 (germline): SGHDN, FVKESK. V gave up 6 bases and J gave up 2 bases; unmatched junction bases: 3. The DNA of the CDR3 is TGTGCCAGCAGGCAGCGGGGTAACACCGGGGAGCTGTTTTTT. Amino acids: CASRQRGNTGELFF.

This clonotype was counted many times. J is TRBJ1-1 and V is TRBV20-1; 7 nucleotides match TRBD1. Trimming cost V 1 base and J 3 bases; bases outside gene matches: 5. CDR3 length: 14 amino acids. Germline V CDR1 and CDR2: DFQATT, SNEGSKA (reference sequence). The CDR3 region is CSARVSGGYTEAFF. The CDR3 bases are TGCAGTGCTAGAGTTTCAGGGGGTTACACTGAAGCTTTCTTT.

This clonotype came up a few times. The V and J genes are TRBV10-2 and TRBJ1-1, with 8 bases identical to TRBD1. J was trimmed by 11 bases and V by 0 bases; bases with no gene match: 8. Germline V gene data show CDR1 as WSHSY and CDR2 as SAAADI. The CDR3 totals 14 residues. Here the CDR3 DNA reads TGCGCCAGCAGTGAGTCTGTCCCAGGGGGCCAGGCTTTCTTT. Its protein is CASSESVPGGQAFF.

This clonotype has at least ten counts. The chain carries TRBV2 and TRBJ2-5; tentatively, D is TRBD1 (5 bases). Trimming stripped 2 bases from V and 7 bases from J, with 5 bases between. CDR3 length: 11 amino acids. Germline V CDR1 and CDR2: SNHLY, FYNNEI. CDR3 nucleotide sequence: TGTGCCAGCAGTGAAAGGGGGACCCAGTACTTC. As protein: CASSERGTQYF.

This clonotype was seen many times. The chain is built from TRBV7-2 and TRBJ2-2; 9 bases align to TRBD1. The germline V gene encodes CDR1 SGHTA and CDR2 FQGNSA. This CDR3 has 16 amino acids. The V and J ends lost 6 bases and 1 base, in that order; junction bases with no gene match: 6. The CDR3 DNA follows: TGTGCCAGCAGGCAGTCGGGACAGGGGAACACCGGGGAGCTGTTTTTT. Amino acid sequence: CASRQSGQGNTGELFF.

The table lists this clonotype with many counts. The chain combines TRBV3-1 with TRBJ1-1; maybe TRBD1 (5 bases). CDR1 is LGHDT and CDR2 is YNNKEL in the germline V gene (reference sequence). This CDR3 has 14 residues. The V end was cut by 0 bases, the J end by 5 bases, with 10 bases between. CDR3 residues: CASSQDLGETEAFF. The CDR3 nucleotides are TGTGCCAGCAGCCAAGATCTGGGGGAAACTGAAGCTTTCTTT. Drawing the rest from reference TRBV3-1 and TRBJ1-1, the complete variable domain is DTAVSQTPKYLVTQMGNDKSIKCEQNLGHDTMYWYKQDSKKFLKIMFSYNNKELIINETVPNRFSPKSPDKAHLNLHINSLELGDSAVYFCASSQDLGETEAFFGQGTRLTVV.

This clonotype was seen repeatedly, ten times or more. The chain uses TRBV6-6 and TRBJ2-1, with a weak D call TRBD2 (5 bases). Germline V gene data show CDR1 as MNHNY and CDR2 as SVGAGI (reference sequence). This CDR3 region has 14 residues. Trimming stripped 0 bases from V and 8 bases from J, with 11 bases between. The CDR3 protein is CASSYSPGSDEQFF. DNA for the CDR3: TGTGCCAGCAGTTACTCACCGGGGTCCGATGAGCAGTTCTTC.

On this clonotype: A much larger clone is a single base away; this may be a read error. The chain links TRBV29-1 to TRBJ2-2, with D unresolved. This CDR3 contains 14 residues. Germline CDR1 and CDR2: SQVTM and ANQGSEA. CDR3 residues: CSVSGGSNTWELFF. For the CDR3, the DNA is TGCAGCGTATCTGGCGGATCGAACACCTGGGAGCTGTTTTTT.